This paragraph covers one T cell receptor beta chain sequence. What it recognizes is unknown. These data belong to a study of beta chain features in type 1 diabetes. As for the study in general: Analysis included over 100,000,000 sorted cells drawn from all samples.

V was cut by 3 bases and J by 1 base, with 6 bases left in between. The germline gives CDR1 MNHEY, CDR2 SVGAGI. The CDR3 length is 13 residues. Findings and limits, study-wide: There was a possibility that cDNA sequencing over-represented cells with high TCR expression. All four CD4+ subsets of Type 1 diabetes patients contained TCRB CDR3s that were moderately but significantly shorter. Among type 1 diabetes patients, VDJ junctions had fewer insertions and more deletions.

Each donor gave one heparinised blood draw averaging approximately 120 mL. TCRB transcripts that were expressed got sequenced, as all of the isolated RNA had been reverse transcribed. The assay was immunoSEQ multiplex PCR, and TCRdb's table has in-frame clones only and misses some. The repertoire holds 500,000 to 850,000 clones, with about 14% as singletons. The receptor was isolated from a man younger than 35 with type 1 diabetes. The sequencing input was naive CD4+ T cells from blood. The V and J genes are TRBV6-5 and TRBJ2-5; D call uncertain. CDR3 sequence: CASSYNRQETQYF. DNA of the CDR3: TGTGCCAGCAGTTATAACCGCCAAGAGACCCAGTACTTC.